Shown below are 11 T cell receptor beta chains from a single sample sequenced in a study of response to subunit inactivated influenza vaccine. TCRdb called the RT-PCR reads again in MiXCR, with one record for every CDR3 protein. Found here are under 950,000 distinct CDR3 sequences, roughly 20% of them singletons; the top ten hold roughly 10%. The sequences come from PBMCs from blood, collected around 5 days after vaccination. The source of these receptors is a man in his fifties or sixties who received an inactivated influenza vaccine.

This clonotype was counted a few times. The genes are TRBV5-1 and TRBJ1-4; D call uncertain. CDR1 SGHRS and CDR2 YFSETQ come from the germline V gene. V gave up 1 base and J gave up 4 bases, with 8 bases separating them. The CDR3 is 14 residues long. The CDR3 bases are TGCGCCAGCAGCTTGAGACTGGGTAATGAAAAACTGTTTTTT. Protein sequence: CASSLRLGNEKLFF. The full variable domain, in which reference TRBV5-1 and TRBJ1-4 provide the parts outside the CDR3, is KAGVTQTPRYLIKTRGQQVTLSCSPISGHRSVSWYQQTPGQGLQFLFEYFSETQRNKGNFPGRFSGRQFSNSRSEMNVSTLELGDSALYLCASSLRLGNEKLFFGSGTQLSVL.

This clonotype was counted only a few times. The rearrangement uses TRBV5-1 and TRBJ2-5, with TRBD1 matching over 11 bases. Germline CDR1 reads SGHRS; CDR2 reads YFSETQ. The CDR3 extends over 16 amino acids. V gave up 4 bases and J gave up 4 bases; unmatched junction bases: 9. DNA of the CDR3: TGCGCCAGCAGCCCTCTCCCGGGACAGGGGGGAGAGACCCAGTACTTC. It yields the protein CASSPLPGQGGETQYF.

This clonotype was counted many times. The chain carries TRBV6-5 and TRBJ2-2; 7 bases are shared with TRBD2. Losses at the gene ends were 4 bases for V and 0 bases for J; bases not matched to a gene: 5. The CDR3 contains 16 residues. Germline V CDR1 and CDR2: MNHEY, SVGAGI. CDR3 sequence reads: CASSFRGLPNTGELFF. For the CDR3, the DNA is TGTGCCAGCAGTTTCCGGGGACTACCGAACACCGGGGAGCTGTTTTTT.

The chain employs TRBV4-1 and TRBJ1-1, with D perhaps matching TRBD1 (5 bases). The CDR3 covers 12 residues. Trimming removed 3 bases from V and 5 bases from J, with 7 bases in between. Germline assignment: CDR1 MGHRA and CDR2 YSYEKL. The DNA of the CDR3 is TGCGCCAGCAGCCACAGACAGACTGAAGCTTTCTTT. Its protein product is CASSHRQTEAFF.

This chain joins TRBV27 and TRBJ2-5; 11 bases align to TRBD2. The closer fit of TRBJ2-1 to the DNA end suggests the J call may be wrong. The CDR3 has 15 amino acids. The germline V gene encodes CDR1 MNHEY and CDR2 SMNVEV (reference sequence). The CDR3: CATAPGTSGQETQFF. DNA of the CDR3: TGTGCCACCGCGCCCGGGACTAGCGGACAAGAGACCCAGTTCTTC.

This clonotype came up a few times. The rearrangement joins TRBV4-2 to TRBJ2-1; no reliable D call. The CDR3 loop spans 12 amino acids. V lost 3 bases, J lost 5 bases, and 5 bases lay in between. The V gene's germline CDR1 is LGHNA and CDR2 YNFKEQ. The CDR3 reads CASSHDHNEQFF. CDR3 sequence (DNA): TGTGCCAGCAGCCACGACCACAATGAGCAGTTCTTC.

The rearrangement uses TRBV5-1 and TRBJ2-3; 7 nucleotides align to TRBD1. The CDR3 has 13 amino acids. Germline values: CDR1 SGHRS, CDR2 YFSETQ. With V trimmed by 5 bases and J by 4 bases, 4 bases remained unmatched. CDR3 loop: CASRWQGADTQYF. The CDR3 nucleotides are TGCGCCAGCAGATGGCAGGGGGCAGATACGCAGTATTTT.

The CDR3 protein is CASSLTSGRVFNEQFF. DNA for the CDR3: TGTGCCAGCAGCTTAACTAGCGGGAGGGTGTTTAATGAGCAGTTCTTC. The V call is TRBV7-3, the J call TRBJ2-1; TRBD2 aligns across 11 bases. Trimming took 0 bases from V and 7 from J; bases not matched to a gene: 5. This CDR3 has 16 amino acids. CDR1 and CDR2 from the germline V gene are SGHTA and FQGTGA.

This chain connects TRBV5-1 to TRBJ2-7; no reliable D call. The CDR3 is 14 amino acids. Trimming cost V 0 bases and J 6 bases, with 13 bases left between them. Germline CDR1 and CDR2: SGHRS and YFSETQ. The CDR3 region has the DNA TGCGCCAGCAGCTTGGATTACTCGGTTAGCGAGCAGTACTTC. This sequence encodes CASSLDYSVSEQYF.

J is TRBJ1-2 and V is TRBV28; D remains ambiguous. Trimming left V 2 bases short and J 1 base short, with 11 bases between. This CDR3 is 15 amino acids long. Germline CDR1 MDHEN, CDR2 SYDVKM. The CDR3 DNA follows: TGTGCCAGCAGTTTAAGGCAGCTCCTTAACTATGGCTACACCTTC. Amino acid sequence: CASSLRQLLNYGYTF.

This clonotype has just a few counts. The rearrangement joins TRBV3-1 to TRBJ2-5; D might be TRBD2 (5 bases). V lost 2 bases, J lost 5 bases, and 15 bases lay in between. Germline lookup yields CDR1 LGHDT and CDR2 YNNKEL (reference sequence). The CDR3 extends over 15 amino acids. CDR3 bases: TGTGCCAGCAGCCAACCCGAGGGTATCGGCGAGACCCAGTACTTC. Translating it yields CASSQPEGIGETQYF.